This TCR beta chain stems from a study of T cell responses to AZD1222 COVID-19 vaccine (dated by TCRdb to the early 2020s). Regarding the research as a whole: A total of just over 230 trial participants underwent TCR sequencing, of whom 200 to 220 had received two doses of AZD1222 and roughly 26 had received two doses of the MenACWY control vaccine. Trial participants were enrolled by age into subgroups of 18-55, 56-69 and 70-plus years, and 148, 28 and 57 TCR-sequenced participants, respectively, were included in these subgroups. Here is what the overall study found, with its caveats: After two AZD1222 doses, spike-specific TCR breadth and depth were significantly higher than at day 0 and than in MenACWY recipients. CD4 TCRs associated with the vaccine covered the entire spike protein, and the dominant responses were in regions 160-218 and 743-854. Only five to seven AZD1222 recipients were SARS-CoV-2 seropositive at baseline, limiting conclusions about previously exposed vaccinees. In the small 56-69-year group, the increase in depth fell short of significance, most likely because of low power. Reportedly, almost half of the unique spike-specific TCRs recognized epitopes lying outside the regions that are mutated in the B.1.351 and B.1.1.7 variants. Because no samples from the day 14 peak response were available, repertoires could be characterized only after the peak T cell response. Most participants were white British and females outnumbered males, and the authors suggested that clonal diversity may have been underestimated.

Based on the germline V gene, the CDR1 and CDR2 sequences are MGHDK and SYGVNS. Trimming costs V 5 bases and J 6 bases, and their ends lie 16 bases apart. The CDR3 starts with the cysteine, ends with the phenylalanine, and has 14 residues. Only the CDR3 DNA is retained, 42 bases long and in frame from the first base. The CDR3 regions of human TCRbeta chains were analyzed by immunosequencing. The source study handled its data this way. Repertoire TCRs were matched against a reference library of SARS-CoV-2-specific TCRs generated with the MIRA antigen-specificity platform. Breadth was defined as the fraction of unique TCRs that were SARS-CoV-2-associated. Depth was defined as the fraction of total T cells that were SARS-CoV-2-associated. Using the MIRA data, every spike-specific TCR was mapped to the spike region that the TCR reacted to and assigned to either a CD4 or a CD8 class. Log10-transformed breadth and depth values were compared by one-way ANOVA with Sidak's multiple comparisons tests. The source is immuneACCESS, and TCRdb retained only in-frame sequences with V and J called. Part of the clones is not carried over; for the studies checked, unresolved V genes explain less than half of this, and the remainder is unexplained. That table supplies the V and J calls and clone size; D and trimming were determined from the DNA. The sample profile shows about 140,000 clones; less than 95% of them were found once. The ten largest clones add up to roughly 7.1% of the sample.

Sample time point, as interpreted from the label and publication: about 28 days (+/-7) after the second vaccine dose. Interpreted using the paper, the treatment or condition label stands for: meningococcal conjugate vaccine given as trial control. The vaccinee samples were drawn from two UK trials, COV001 and COV002, one of which was a single-blind randomized controlled phase 2/3 trial testing AZD1222 (ChAdOx1 nCoV-19) in healthy adults. For TCRbeta chain sequencing, PBMC samples from trial participants were taken at day 0 and at day 28 after the second dose. Note on this clone: The clone's antigen remains unknown. Base qualities were left out, and no much larger clone turns up one base away.

The rearrangement combines TRBV25-1 with TRBJ1-2, with the D gene not confidently named. The TCR was taken from an adult who received the MenACWY meningococcal vaccine as a control. The sequencing used peripheral blood, collected 28 days after the second dose of the MenACWY control vaccine. The CDR3 protein is CASSPSPSFDGYTF. Here is the DNA: TGTGCCAGCAGTCCCAGCCCTTCCTTCGATGGCTACACCTTC.